Shown below are 15 T cell receptor beta chains from a single sample sequenced in a study of human T cells and chemical hapten exposure. Researchers extracted total RNA from unfractionated whole blood. MiXCR was run by TCRdb on the 5' RACE reads, yielding one entry per CDR3 protein. The repertoire consists of 65,000 to 90,000 distinct CDR3 sequences, with approximately 16% occurring once and the leading ten covering over 6.5%. The source of these receptors is a female donor in good health.

This chain uses TRBV5-1 with TRBJ1-1, with a possible D match to TRBD1 (5 bases). V was trimmed by 4 bases and J by 1 base, leaving 11 bases between them. Per germline, CDR1 SGHRS and CDR2 YFSETQ. This CDR3 contains 14 residues. In DNA, the CDR3 is TGCGCCAGCAGCGGAACAACAGGGAACACTGAAGCTTTCTTT. The encoded protein is CASSGTTGNTEAFF.

This clonotype was detected only a few times. For the CDR3, the DNA is TGCAGTGCTCCCAGACCCCCGACCAGGGAGCAGTACTTC. This translates into CSAPRPPTREQYF. The chain links TRBV20-1 to TRBJ2-7; no clear D gene. The V and J ends lost 5 bases and 7 bases respectively, with 18 bases between them. The CDR3 extends over 13 amino acids. The V gene's germline CDR1 is DFQATT and CDR2 SNEGSKA (reference sequence).

Only a few counts were recorded for this clonotype. This chain uses TRBV6-6 with TRBJ1-2; 9 bases agree with TRBD1. CDR3 length equals 16 residues. In germline, CDR1 is MNHNY, CDR2 SVGAGI (reference sequence). V shed 6 bases, J shed 3 bases, and the junction held 11 bases outside the gene matches. The CDR3 DNA reads TGTGCCAGCAGACCGCCGGGACAGGGTCTCGACTATGGCTACACCTTC. Translated: CASRPPGQGLDYGYTF.

This clonotype was observed a few times. The chain uses TRBV30 and TRBJ2-7, with TRBD2 as a possible D gene (6 bases). The germline V and J ends were trimmed by 1 base and 1 base, with 8 bases remaining between them. The CDR3 runs to 13 residues. CDR1 and CDR2 from the germline V gene are GTSNPN and SVGIG (reference sequence). The CDR3 loop is CAWSEDYSYEQYF. In DNA form, the CDR3 reads TGTGCCTGGAGTGAGGACTATTCCTACGAGCAGTACTTC.

A note on this clonotype: A single base separates this from a much larger clone, so it may be a read error. The V gene is TRBV12-3 or TRBV12-4, the J gene TRBJ2-2, with D uncertain. This CDR3 region has 13 residues. CDR3 residues: CVSRAGFTGELFF. The CDR3 DNA is TGTGTCAGCAGAGCCGGTTTCACCGGGGAGCTGTTTTTT.

The table lists this clonotype with a few counts. The V call is TRBV29-1, the J call TRBJ1-1, with 9 bases lining up with TRBD1. The junction had 4 bases not matched to a gene; V was cut back by 7 bases and J by 1 base. The CDR3 loop spans 13 amino acids. The V gene's germline CDR1 is SQVTM and CDR2 ANQGSEA. In nucleotides, the CDR3 is TGCAGCGCCTGGGACAGGGAGAACACTGAAGCTTTCTTT. Residues: CSAWDRENTEAFF.

The sample holds a few counts of this clonotype. CDR3 sequence reads: CASRDRGFNYGYTF. DNA of the CDR3: TGTGCCAGCAGGGACAGGGGCTTTAACTATGGCTACACCTTC. The rearrangement joins TRBV12-3 or TRBV12-4 to TRBJ1-2, with TRBD1 matching 9 bases. The length of the CDR3 is 14 residues. J lost 1 base, V lost 6 bases, and 3 bases had no gene match.

This clonotype has only a few counts. The chain has TRBV11-2 and TRBJ1-5, with D hard to call. V lost 0 bases, J lost 4 bases, and 7 bases lay in between. The CDR3 loop spans 14 amino acids. CDR1 and CDR2 from the germline V gene are SGHAT and FQNNGV. CDR3 in amino acids: CASSLDGPNQPQHF. CDR3 coding DNA: TGTGCCAGCAGCTTAGACGGGCCAAATCAGCCCCAGCATTTT.

The chain is built from TRBV7-8 and TRBJ2-7; D is possibly TRBD2 (6 bases). The germline V gene has CDR1 SGHVS and CDR2 FQNEAQ. The CDR3 covers 13 residues. V was pared by 0 bases and J by 6 bases, with 9 bases between. The CDR3 DNA follows: TGTGCCAGCAGCTTAGCGGAGGGGACCGAGCAGTACTTC. This translates into CASSLAEGTEQYF.

Only a few counts were recorded for this clonotype. J is TRBJ1-1 and V is TRBV6-2 or TRBV6-3, with 12 bases identical to TRBD1. Germline V gives CDR1 MNHEY, CDR2 SVGEGT. V shed 6 bases and J 4 bases; nucleotides not matched to a gene: 3. The CDR3 loop spans 14 amino acids. The CDR3 region has the DNA TGTGCCAGCAGCCGGGACAGGGGGCTCACTGAAGCTTTCTTT. It specifies CASSRDRGLTEAFF.

This clonotype occurred a few times. The chain is built from TRBV20-1 and TRBJ2-7, with D perhaps matching TRBD1 or TRBD2 (5 bases each). Between the trimmed V and J ends, which lost 4 bases and 2 bases, there was a span of 15 bases. Germline V lookup: CDR1 DFQATT, CDR2 SNEGSKA (reference sequence). The length of the CDR3 is 14 residues. The CDR3 bases are TGCAGTGCTATCTCCGGGACCGCCACCTACGAGCAGTACTTC. The encoded protein is CSAISGTATYEQYF.

The rearrangement links TRBV20-1 to TRBJ1-6; possibly TRBD1 for D (5 bases). Trimming cost V 2 bases and J 4 bases, with 15 bases left between them. This CDR3 is built from 16 residues. Germline CDR1 DFQATT, CDR2 SNEGSKA (reference sequence). CDR3 sequence: CSARSSLTEYNSPLHF. In DNA form, the CDR3 reads TGCAGTGCTAGATCGAGTTTGACAGAGTATAATTCACCCCTCCACTTT.

A few counts support this clonotype. The V gene is TRBV6-5, the J gene TRBJ2-3; D is perhaps TRBD2 (6 bases). V lost 5 bases, J lost 4 bases, and 19 bases lay in between. Germline V lookup: CDR1 MNHEY, CDR2 SVGAGI. The CDR3 sequence is 16 residues long. The CDR3 DNA sequence: TGTGCCAGCAGTCGTCTCGGGAGCGTCAGGCCAGATACGCAGTATTTT. Translation gives CASSRLGSVRPDTQYF.

Only a few counts were recorded for this clonotype. The CDR3 sequence is CASSLDGSVYNEQFF. CDR3 in DNA: TGCGCCAGCAGCTTGGATGGTAGCGTGTACAATGAGCAGTTCTTC. The chain employs TRBV5-1 and TRBJ2-1, with D tentatively TRBD2 (5 bases). This CDR3 comprises 15 residues. Germline V gene data show CDR1 as SGHRS and CDR2 as YFSETQ. Deletions cut 0 bases from V and 4 bases from J, with 11 bases between.

This clonotype showed up many times. CDR3 protein: CASTETGNTGELFF. CDR3 in DNA: TGCGCCAGCACAGAGACAGGGAACACCGGGGAGCTGTTTTTT. V usage is TRBV5-1 and J usage is TRBJ2-2; D might be TRBD1 (6 bases). Deletions cut 6 bases from V and 1 base from J, with 10 bases between. The CDR3 has 14 residues. The germline CDR1 and CDR2 sequences are SGHRS and YFSETQ.